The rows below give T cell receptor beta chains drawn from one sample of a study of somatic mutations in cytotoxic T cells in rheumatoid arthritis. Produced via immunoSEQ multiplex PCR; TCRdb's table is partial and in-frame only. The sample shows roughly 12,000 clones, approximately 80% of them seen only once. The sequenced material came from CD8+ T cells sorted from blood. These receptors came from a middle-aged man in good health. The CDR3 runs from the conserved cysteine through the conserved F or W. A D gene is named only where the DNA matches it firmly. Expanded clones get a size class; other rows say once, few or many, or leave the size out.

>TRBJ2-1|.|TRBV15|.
TGTGCCACCAGCAGAGATGGTCTAGTTATGGGCGAGCAGTTCTTC
CATSRDGLVMGEQFF
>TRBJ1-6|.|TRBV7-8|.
TGTGCCAGCAGCCTCGAGGGACTTGGTTCACCCCTCCACTTT
CASSLEGLGSPLHF
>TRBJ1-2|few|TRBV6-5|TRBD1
TGTGCCAGTAAGATGACAGGGGCGTCGTCGAGGGGCTACACCTTC
CASKMTGASSRGYTF
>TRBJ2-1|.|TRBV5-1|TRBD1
TGCGCCAGCAGCTTCTTCCCCCGGACAGGGGGGGTAGAGCAGTTCTTC
CASSFFPRTGGVEQFF
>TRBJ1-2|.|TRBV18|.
TGTGCCAGCTCACCACGCCCGGGACACTCTAACTATGGCTACACCTTC
CASSPRPGHSNYGYTF
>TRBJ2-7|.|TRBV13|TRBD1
TGTGCCAGCAGCTGGCTGGGACAGGGGTACGAGCAGTACTTC
CASSWLGQGYEQYF
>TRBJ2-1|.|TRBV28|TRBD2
TGTGCCAACAGTCTCGGGACTACTGAGCAGTTCTTC
CANSLGTTEQFF
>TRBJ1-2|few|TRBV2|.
TGTGCCAGCAGTGAAGCAGGATCAGCTAACTATGGCTACACCTTC
CASSEAGSANYGYTF
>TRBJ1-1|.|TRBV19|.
TGTGCCAGTGCTGGCCGGGGGCTAGGAACTGAAGCTTTCTTT
CASAGRGLGTEAFF
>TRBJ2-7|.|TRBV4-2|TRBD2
TGTGCCAGCAGCCATGCCCTTCCGGGACTAGCGGGAGCGGGGTACGAGCAGTACTTC
CASSHALPGLAGAGYEQYF
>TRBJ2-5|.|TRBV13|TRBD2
TGTGCCAGCAGCTTAGGCCCGGGGGGACAGACCCAGTACTTC
CASSLGPGGQTQYF
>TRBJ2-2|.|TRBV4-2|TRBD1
TGTGCCAGCACCACGAGGGCAGGGGGCGCGGACACCGGGGAGCTGTTTTTT
CASTTRAGGADTGELFF
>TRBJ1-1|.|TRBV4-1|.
TGCGCCAGCAGCCAAGGCTTCGGAGCTTTCTTT
CASSQGFGAFF
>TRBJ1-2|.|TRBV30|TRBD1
TGTGCCTGGGGACAGGGCTACTATGGCTACACCTTC
CAWGQGYYGYTF
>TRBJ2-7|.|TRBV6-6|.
TGTGCCAGCAGTTACTCGGTGGACAGCTCCTACGAGCAGTACTTC
CASSYSVDSSYEQYF
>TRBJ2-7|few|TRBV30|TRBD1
TGTGCCTGGAGGAGCCCCGACAGGGGACTCTACGAGCAGTACTTC
CAWRSPDRGLYEQYF
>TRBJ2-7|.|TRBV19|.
TGTGCCAGTAGTATGGAAGGGGTCTCCTACGAGCAGTACTTC
CASSMEGVSYEQYF
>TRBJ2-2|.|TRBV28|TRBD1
TGTGCCAGCAGTTTATTCCTGAGGGGGCCCGCGGACACCGGGGAGCTGTTTTTT
CASSLFLRGPADTGELFF
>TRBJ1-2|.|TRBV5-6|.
TGTGCCAGCAGTAACGGACGGTGGGGTTATGGCTACACCTTC
CASSNGRWGYGYTF
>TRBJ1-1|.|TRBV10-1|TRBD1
TGCGCCAGCACCCACTCACGGCAGGGGGGTGAAGCTTTCTTT
CASTHSRQGGEAFF
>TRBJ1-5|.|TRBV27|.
TGTGCCAGCAGTTTCAGTAATAGCAATCAGCCCCAGCATTTT
CASSFSNSNQPQHF
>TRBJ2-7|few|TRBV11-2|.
TGTGCCAGCAGCTTAGTAGTTGCTGGGGGCCTTTCCTACGAGCAGTACTTC
CASSLVVAGGLSYEQYF
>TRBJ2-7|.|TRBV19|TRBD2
TGTGCCAGTAGTTCTCCGGGACTAGCGGGAGCGGTGCAGTACTTC
CASSSPGLAGAVQYF